This record concerns one T cell receptor beta chain sequence. This entry is derived from a study of cytomegalovirus exposure and HLA in healthy donors. Across the study: Within the Caucasian-associated ancestry cluster were roughly 82% of the roughly 400 genotyped donors.

The study ran its PCR with 60 Vbeta and 13 Jbeta primers. Produced via immunoSEQ multiplex PCR; TCRdb's table is partial and in-frame only. There are approximately 180,000 clones in the sample; 84% occur only once, and 4.8% lies in the top ten. Per germline, CDR1 SGHRS and CDR2 YFSETQ. Trimming took 0 bases from V and 5 from J; bases not matched to a gene: 1. The CDR3 consists of 14 residues. This TCR came from a man between 18 and 29 years old in good health and CMV-seronegative. V is TRBV5-1 and J is TRBJ2-3, with TRBD2 matching over 9 bases. The specimen sequenced was PBMCs. The DNA for the CDR3 is TGCGCCAGCAGCTTGGGTAGCGGGGGAGATACGCAGTATTTT. Translating it yields CASSLGSGGDTQYF.